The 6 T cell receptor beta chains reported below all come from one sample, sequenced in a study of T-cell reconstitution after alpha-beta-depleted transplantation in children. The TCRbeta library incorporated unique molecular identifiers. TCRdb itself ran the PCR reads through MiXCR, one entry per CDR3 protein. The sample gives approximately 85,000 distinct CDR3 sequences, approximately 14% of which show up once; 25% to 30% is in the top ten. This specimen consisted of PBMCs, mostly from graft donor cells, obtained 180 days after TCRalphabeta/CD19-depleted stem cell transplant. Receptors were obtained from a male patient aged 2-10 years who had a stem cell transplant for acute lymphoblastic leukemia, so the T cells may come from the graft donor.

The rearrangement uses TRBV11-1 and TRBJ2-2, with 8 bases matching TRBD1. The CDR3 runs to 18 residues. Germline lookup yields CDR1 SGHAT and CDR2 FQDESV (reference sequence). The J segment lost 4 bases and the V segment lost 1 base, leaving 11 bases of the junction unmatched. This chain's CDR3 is CASSLGQGARLRTGELFF. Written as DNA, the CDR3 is TGTGCCAGCAGCTTAGGGCAGGGGGCTCGTCTGCGCACCGGGGAGCTGTTTTTT.

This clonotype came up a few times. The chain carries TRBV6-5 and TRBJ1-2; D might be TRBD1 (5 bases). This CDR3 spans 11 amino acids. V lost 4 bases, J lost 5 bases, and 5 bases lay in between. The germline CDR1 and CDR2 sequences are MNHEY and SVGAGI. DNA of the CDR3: TGTGCCAGCAGTTGGGGGTATGGCTACACCTTC. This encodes CASSWGYGYTF.

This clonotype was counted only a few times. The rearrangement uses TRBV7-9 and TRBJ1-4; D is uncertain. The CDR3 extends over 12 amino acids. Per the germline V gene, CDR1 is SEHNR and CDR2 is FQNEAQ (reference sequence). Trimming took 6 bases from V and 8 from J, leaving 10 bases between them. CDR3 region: CASSSRKEKLFF. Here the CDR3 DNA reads TGTGCCAGCAGTTCCCGTAAGGAAAAACTGTTTTTT.

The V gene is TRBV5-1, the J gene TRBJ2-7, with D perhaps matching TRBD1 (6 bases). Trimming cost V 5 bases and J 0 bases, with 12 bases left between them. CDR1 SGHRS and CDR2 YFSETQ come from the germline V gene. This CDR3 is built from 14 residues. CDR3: CASSPGQPSYEQYF. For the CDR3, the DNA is TGCGCCAGCAGTCCCGGACAGCCCTCCTACGAGCAGTACTTC.

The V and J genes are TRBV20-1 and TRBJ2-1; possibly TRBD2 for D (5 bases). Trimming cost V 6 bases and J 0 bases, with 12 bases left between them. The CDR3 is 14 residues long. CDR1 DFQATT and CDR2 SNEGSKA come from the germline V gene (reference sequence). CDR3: CSAPPRASYNEQFF. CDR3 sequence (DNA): TGCAGTGCCCCCCCGAGGGCCTCCTACAATGAGCAGTTCTTC.

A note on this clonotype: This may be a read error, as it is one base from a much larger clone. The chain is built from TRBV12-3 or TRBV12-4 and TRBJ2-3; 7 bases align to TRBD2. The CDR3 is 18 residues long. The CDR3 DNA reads TGTACCAGCTCCGGCCGGGTTTTGCGGGAGACAAGCACAGATACGCAGTATTTT. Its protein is CTSSGRVLRETSTDTQYF.